These 16 T cell receptor beta chains originate from one sample sequenced in a study of STAT5B mutations in CD4+ large granular lymphocyte leukemia. Profiling relied on immunoSEQ multiplex PCR, and the TCRdb table lists in-frame clones only, not all of them. The table has about 22,000 clones, about 78% seen once. The sequencing sample was made of CD4+ T cells from blood buffy coats. Receptors originate from a human donor in good health.

This clone was detected a few times. The chain links TRBV2 to TRBJ1-6, with D unresolved. Trimming removed 6 bases at V and 4 bases at J, with 7 bases between. The CDR3 contains 13 residues. The germline gives CDR1 SNHLY, CDR2 FYNNEI. The CDR3 loop is CASSDNYNSPLHF. For the CDR3, the DNA is TGTGCCAGCAGCGACAATTATAATTCACCCCTCCACTTT.

The rearrangement links TRBV30 to TRBJ2-5; no clear D. The last part of the DNA fits TRBJ2-7 better; the J call may be wrong. Germline lookup yields CDR1 GTSNPN and CDR2 SVGIG (reference sequence). This CDR3 is built from 12 residues. The CDR3 DNA sequence: TGTGCCTGGAGTCCCCACAACCACGAGCAGTACTTC. It translates to CAWSPHNHEQYF.

The chain employs TRBV28 and TRBJ2-6; no reliable D call. V was shortened by 4 bases and J by 3 bases, with 13 bases between the two germline ends. The germline V gene has CDR1 MDHEN and CDR2 SYDVKM. The CDR3 runs 16 residues. Here the CDR3 reads CASSSPGSFGANVLTF. For the CDR3, the DNA is TGTGCCAGCAGTTCCCCGGGTTCGTTTGGGGCCAACGTCCTGACTTTC.

The chain uses TRBV9 and TRBJ2-7, with 9 bases identical to TRBD2. Germline assignment: CDR1 SGDLS and CDR2 YYNGEE. V lost 3 bases to trimming and J lost 5 bases; unmatched junction nucleotides: 12. This CDR3 spans 16 amino acids. CDR3 sequence reads: CASSAQGIAGVNEQYF. The CDR3 bases are TGTGCCAGCAGCGCCCAGGGGATAGCGGGAGTCAACGAGCAGTACTTC.

This clone came up a few times. This chain uses TRBV28 with TRBJ1-2, with D unclear. Germline CDR1 reads MDHEN; CDR2 reads SYDVKM. V lost 5 bases and J 2 bases, leaving 15 bases between the germline ends. This CDR3 spans 15 amino acids. This CDR3 reads CASSLESVRNYGYTF. In nucleotides, the CDR3 is TGTGCCAGCAGTCTCGAGAGTGTGAGAAACTATGGCTACACCTTC.

The chain joins TRBV19 to TRBJ1-2, with TRBD1 matching 7 bases. The V gene's germline CDR1 is LNHDA and CDR2 SQIVND (reference sequence). The CDR3 sequence is 13 residues long. Losses at the gene ends were 7 bases for V and 2 bases for J; bases not matched to a gene: 4. The CDR3, as DNA: TGTGCCAGTACCCCGACAGGGAACTATGGCTACACCTTC. Its protein product is CASTPTGNYGYTF.

This clone was seen only a few times. The CDR3 DNA follows: TGTGCCAGCATATCGAGGGACTATGGCTACACCTTC. Translated, it gives CASISRDYGYTF. V usage is TRBV6-5 and J usage is TRBJ1-2; D is uncertain. Trimming pared 7 bases from V and 3 bases from J, leaving 9 bases between. CDR3 length: 12 residues. Germline CDR1 MNHEY, CDR2 SVGAGI.

This chain uses TRBV9 with TRBJ2-2; 14 bases line up with TRBD2. Looked up from germline, CDR1 is SGDLS and CDR2 is YYNGEE. This CDR3 spans 19 amino acids. V was clipped by 4 bases and J by 3 bases; unmatched bases: 11. The CDR3, as DNA: TGTGCCAGCAGCCCGCGCGGGGGACTAGCGGGGGCGGACACCGGGGAGCTGTTTTTT. Amino acids: CASSPRGGLAGADTGELFF.

The genes are TRBV27 and TRBJ1-1; D call uncertain. CDR1 MNHEY and CDR2 SMNVEV come from the germline V gene (reference sequence). Deletions cut 5 bases from V and 1 base from J, with 11 bases between. The CDR3 consists of 14 residues. CDR3 residues: CASSPRSTNTEAFF. CDR3 coding DNA: TGTGCCAGCAGTCCCCGTTCAACGAACACTGAAGCTTTCTTT.

The CDR3 spells CASSKGQLNWEPQHF. Here the CDR3 DNA reads TGTGCCAGCTCAAAGGGACAGCTAAATTGGGAGCCCCAGCATTTT. The V call is TRBV18, the J call TRBJ1-5; 7 bases agree with TRBD1. CDR3 length: 15 amino acids. The germline V gene encodes CDR1 KGHSH and CDR2 LQKENI. The junction had 12 bases not matched to a gene; V was cut back by 5 bases and J by 8 bases.

This rearrangement joins TRBV5-6 to TRBJ2-4; 8 bases map to TRBD1. Per the germline V gene, CDR1 is SGHDT and CDR2 is YYEEEE. The CDR3 runs to 16 residues. V gave up 0 bases and J gave up 8 bases; unmatched junction bases: 10. This chain's CDR3 is CASSLVGQGASDIQYF. CDR3 bases: TGTGCCAGCAGCTTGGTAGGCCAGGGGGCTTCGGACATTCAGTACTTC.

The J gene is TRBJ1-2, the V gene TRBV5-1; the match to TRBD1 covers 9 bases. Germline CDR1 is SGHRS and CDR2 is YFSETQ. This CDR3 has 15 residues. The trim removed 0 bases at V and 4 bases at J, leaving 4 bases unmatched. The CDR3 nucleotides read TGCGCCAGCAGCTTGGCGACAGGGGGTAGCTATGGCTACACCTTC. The encoded protein is CASSLATGGSYGYTF. Combining the CDR3 with reference TRBV5-1 and TRBJ1-2 gives the whole variable domain KAGVTQTPRYLIKTRGQQVTLSCSPISGHRSVSWYQQTPGQGLQFLFEYFSETQRNKGNFPGRFSGRQFSNSRSEMNVSTLELGDSALYLCASSLATGGSYGYTFGSGTRLTVV.

The chain is built from TRBV7-3 and TRBJ2-1; TRBD2 matches 7 bases. J was trimmed by 8 bases and V by 5 bases; bases with no gene match: 12. The CDR3 covers 15 residues. The V gene's germline CDR1 is SGHTA and CDR2 FQGTGA. CDR3 DNA sequence: TGTGCCAGCAGCCCATTGGGCGGGAGTAGGGATGAGCAGTTCTTC. Its translation is CASSPLGGSRDEQFF.

This clone was found a few times. This chain uses TRBV4-2 with TRBJ1-3, with unresolved D. Trimming cost V 2 bases and J 0 bases, with 8 bases left between them. This CDR3 is built from 15 residues. Germline V CDR1 and CDR2: LGHNA, YNFKEQ. As DNA, the CDR3 is TGTGCCAGCAGCCAACGATTGTCCTCTGGAAACACCATATATTTT. Residues: CASSQRLSSGNTIYF.

The chain combines TRBV6-6 with TRBJ2-7, with D unclear. The germline gives CDR1 MNHNY, CDR2 SVGAGI (reference sequence). Trimming pared 4 bases from V and 7 bases from J, leaving 8 bases between. The CDR3 totals 11 residues. In DNA, the CDR3 is TGTGCCAGCAGTTCGAACAGAGAGCAGTACTTC. Amino acids: CASSSNREQYF.

The V gene is TRBV7-9, the J gene TRBJ1-1; TRBD1 matches at 10 bases. With 1 base clipped from V and 5 bases from J, the junction kept 4 bases outside the gene matches. CDR3 size: 15 residues. CDR1 and CDR2 from the germline V gene are SEHNR and FQNEAQ (reference sequence). The CDR3 sequence: CASSLGQGAITEAFF. Written as DNA, the CDR3 is TGTGCCAGCAGCTTAGGACAGGGGGCGATAACTGAAGCTTTCTTT.